These 18 T cell receptor beta chains originate from one sample sequenced in a study of CD8 T cells in ankylosing spondylitis. One entry per CDR3 protein, called by TCRdb with MiXCR from the 5' RACE reads. The table shows 85,000 to 100,000 distinct CDR3 sequences, with about 9% occurring only once. Sequenced input: blood, either unsorted or a sorted T cell fraction (not recorded which). The receptor set was obtained from a male donor with ankylosing spondylitis or in good health (not recorded which).

On this clonotype itself: Since a much larger clone is just one base distant, this may be a read error. This chain links TRBV5-1 with TRBJ1-1; D is perhaps TRBD1 (5 bases). Germline values: CDR1 SGHRS, CDR2 YFSETQ. The CDR3 covers 12 residues. The V end was cut by 6 bases, the J end by 8 bases, with 14 bases between. CDR3 in amino acids: CASNVGEAEAFF. CDR3 DNA sequence: TGCGCCAGCAACGTGGGGGAAGCAGAAGCTTTCTTT.

In this sample, this clonotype turned up many times. The V gene is TRBV7-9, the J gene TRBJ1-3, with D uncertain. Germline CDR1 and CDR2: SEHNR and FQNEAQ (reference sequence). CDR3 length: 14 residues. V was clipped by 5 bases and J by 0 bases, with 8 bases between them. The CDR3 reads CASSPDLSGNTIYF. In DNA form, the CDR3 reads TGTGCCAGCAGCCCAGACCTCTCTGGAAACACCATATATTTT.

The sample holds many counts of this clonotype. V is TRBV6-5 and J is TRBJ2-7, with a weak D call TRBD1 (6 bases). The CDR3 has 15 residues. V lost 2 bases to trimming and J lost 1 base, with 12 bases between them. CDR1 and CDR2 (germline): MNHEY, SVGAGI. The CDR3 region has the DNA TGTGCCAGCAGTTACAATAGTGGACAGTCCTACGAGCAGTACTTC. Protein: CASSYNSGQSYEQYF.

This clonotype was recorded at least ten times. The chain couples TRBV20-1 to TRBJ1-5; 7 bases fit TRBD1. The CDR3 runs 16 residues. Per the germline V gene, CDR1 is DFQATT and CDR2 is SNEGSKA (reference sequence). After removal of 2 bases from V and 9 bases from J, the junction contained 16 bases not matched to a gene. DNA of the CDR3: TGCAGTGCTAGACGATCGGGGGGACAGTGGAGTAGGCCCCAGCATTTT. This encodes CSARRSGGQWSRPQHF.

This clonotype was detected ten times or more. J is TRBJ1-2 and V is TRBV27, with a possible D match to TRBD1 (6 bases). Looked up from germline, CDR1 is MNHEY and CDR2 is SMNVEV (reference sequence). Trimming removed 5 bases at V and 4 bases at J, with 11 bases between. The CDR3 length is 13 residues. The CDR3 region has the DNA TGTGCCAGCAGTCCTACAGGGACCTATGGCTACACCTTC. This sequence encodes CASSPTGTYGYTF.

There are many counts of this clonotype. The V and J genes are TRBV10-3 and TRBJ2-3; TRBD1 agrees at 8 bases. CDR3 length: 14 residues. Unmatched junction bases numbered 2, after V lost 5 bases and J lost 1 base. Per the germline V gene, CDR1 is ENHRY and CDR2 is SYGVKD. The CDR3 nucleotides read TGTGCCATCAGTTTGACAGGGGGCACAGATACGCAGTATTTT. It translates to CAISLTGGTDTQYF.

This clonotype was observed at least ten times. This chain links TRBV7-3 with TRBJ2-1; TRBD2 matches 10 bases. The CDR3 totals 15 residues. V lost 3 bases, J lost 4 bases, and 3 bases stayed unmatched. Per the germline V gene, CDR1 is SGHTA and CDR2 is FQGTGA. CDR3 residues: CASSLASGGYNEQFF. The CDR3 DNA follows: TGTGCCAGCAGCTTGGCTAGCGGGGGTTACAATGAGCAGTTCTTC.

The chain employs TRBV6-1 and TRBJ2-7; perhaps D is TRBD1 or TRBD2 (5 bases each). The V gene lost 3 bases and the J gene lost 6 bases, with 15 bases spanning the gap. Per the germline V gene, CDR1 is MNHNS and CDR2 is SASEGT. This CDR3 is 14 amino acids long. This chain's CDR3 is CASSEGPGLREQYF. The CDR3 bases are TGTGCCAGCAGTGAGGGACCGGGGCTGCGCGAGCAGTACTTC.

This clonotype was recorded many times. The J gene is TRBJ2-7, the V gene TRBV7-2; the D is unclear. V lost 3 bases and J 4 bases, leaving 7 bases between the germline ends. The CDR3 has 12 amino acids. Germline assignment: CDR1 SGHTA and CDR2 FQGNSA. CDR3 region: CASSFRPYEQYF. CDR3 DNA: TGTGCCAGCAGCTTCAGGCCGTACGAGCAGTACTTC.

This clonotype was counted ten times or more. The V and J genes are TRBV5-1 and TRBJ1-3, with D possibly matching TRBD1 (6 bases). Trimming left V 4 bases short and J 0 bases short, with 14 bases between. Looked up from germline, CDR1 is SGHRS and CDR2 is YFSETQ. The length of the CDR3 is 16 residues. The CDR3 reads CASSPSTGASGNTIYF. The CDR3 DNA reads as TGCGCCAGCAGCCCCTCGACAGGCGCCTCTGGAAACACCATATATTTT. The variable domain in full, with the rest retrieved from reference TRBV5-1 and TRBJ1-3, is KAGVTQTPRYLIKTRGQQVTLSCSPISGHRSVSWYQQTPGQGLQFLFEYFSETQRNKGNFPGRFSGRQFSNSRSEMNVSTLELGDSALYLCASSPSTGASGNTIYFGEGSWLTVV.

In this sample, this clonotype turned up a few times. V and J are TRBV7-9 and TRBJ2-3; D gene ambiguous. CDR1 SEHNR and CDR2 FQNEAQ come from the germline V gene (reference sequence). The CDR3 length is 13 residues. V lost 2 bases and J lost 6, with 9 bases in between. CDR3 nucleotide sequence: TGTGCCAGCAGCTTACTGGACGGGGATACGCAGTATTTT. Translation gives CASSLLDGDTQYF.

The sample holds a few counts of this clonotype. At one end, the junction sequence differs from germline, possibly due to a read error. J is TRBJ2-4 and V is TRBV5-1, with 14 positions matching TRBD2. The CDR3 is made up of 19 amino acids. Germline lookup yields CDR1 SGHRS and CDR2 YFSETQ. CDR3 sequence: CVSSYYPGLAGVAKNIQYF. CDR3 sequence (DNA): TGCGTCAGCAGCTACTACCCGGGACTAGCGGGGGTAGCCAAAAACATTCAGTACTTC.

This clonotype occurred a few times. This rearrangement joins TRBV20-1 to TRBJ1-5; weak D call: TRBD1 (6 bases). Germline assignment: CDR1 DFQATT and CDR2 SNEGSKA (reference sequence). The CDR3 length is 18 residues. The CDR3 loop is CRGQPRDIAYHSNQPQHF. The DNA for the CDR3 is TGCAGGGGTCAGCCACGGGACATCGCATACCATAGCAATCAGCCCCAGCATTTT.

In its sample, this clonotype was seen a few times. This chain joins TRBV7-3 and TRBJ2-5; 8 bases map to TRBD2. Germline CDR1 reads SGHTA; CDR2 reads FQGTGA. This CDR3 spans 16 amino acids. V was pared by 0 bases and J by 0 bases, with 3 bases of the junction left unmatched. DNA of the CDR3: TGTGCCAGCAGCTTAACTAGCGGGGTGTACCAAGAGACCCAGTACTTC. Translation: CASSLTSGVYQETQYF.

This clonotype has at least ten counts. This chain joins TRBV5-1 and TRBJ1-2, with 7 bases fitting TRBD1. V trimming: 4 bases; J trimming: 5 bases; junction bases outside the gene matches: 8. The CDR3 covers 14 residues. From germline, CDR1 is SGHRS and CDR2 YFSETQ. CDR3 bases: TGCGCCAGCAGCCCAAGGACAGGACCATATGGCTACACCTTC. Translating it yields CASSPRTGPYGYTF. Using reference TRBV5-1 and TRBJ1-2 for the parts outside the CDR3, the full variable domain is KAGVTQTPRYLIKTRGQQVTLSCSPISGHRSVSWYQQTPGQGLQFLFEYFSETQRNKGNFPGRFSGRQFSNSRSEMNVSTLELGDSALYLCASSPRTGPYGYTFGSGTRLTVV.

This clonotype was recorded many times. The chain combines TRBV6-1 with TRBJ2-1, with a possible D match to TRBD1 (6 bases). Germline loops: CDR1 MNHNS, CDR2 SASEGT. V lost 8 bases, J lost 6 bases, and 23 bases lay in between. CDR3 length equals 16 residues. CDR3 bases: TGTGCCAGCCAAAACATACCCGGGACAATGGGCAATGAGCAGTTCTTC. Amino acid sequence: CASQNIPGTMGNEQFF.

As for this clonotype: A read error may be the cause here, since a much bigger clone is one base away. V and J are TRBV5-4 and TRBJ1-5; D is uncertain. The germline V gene has CDR1 SGHNT and CDR2 YYREEE (reference sequence). V lost 0 bases, J lost 8 bases, and 12 bases lay in between. The CDR3 loop spans 14 amino acids. The CDR3 protein is CASSLVSGDKPQHF. Written as DNA, the CDR3 is TGTGCCAGCAGCTTGGTGTCAGGCGATAAGCCCCAGCATTTT. Combining the CDR3 with reference TRBV5-4 and TRBJ1-5 gives the whole variable domain ETGVTQSPTHLIKTRGQQVTLRCSSQSGHNTVSWYQQALGQGPQFIFQYYREEENGRGNFPPRFSGLQFPNYSSELNVNALELDDSALYLCASSLVSGDKPQHFGDGTRLSIL.

This clonotype occurred many times. V is TRBV29-1 and J is TRBJ2-7; D assignment may be TRBD1 or TRBD2 (6 bases each). Germline CDR1 SQVTM, CDR2 ANQGSEA. This CDR3 has 11 amino acids. V was clipped by 5 bases and J by 2 bases, with 7 bases between them. CDR3 region: CSVRGPYEQYF. The CDR3 DNA sequence: TGCAGCGTTCGGGGGCCCTACGAGCAGTACTTC.